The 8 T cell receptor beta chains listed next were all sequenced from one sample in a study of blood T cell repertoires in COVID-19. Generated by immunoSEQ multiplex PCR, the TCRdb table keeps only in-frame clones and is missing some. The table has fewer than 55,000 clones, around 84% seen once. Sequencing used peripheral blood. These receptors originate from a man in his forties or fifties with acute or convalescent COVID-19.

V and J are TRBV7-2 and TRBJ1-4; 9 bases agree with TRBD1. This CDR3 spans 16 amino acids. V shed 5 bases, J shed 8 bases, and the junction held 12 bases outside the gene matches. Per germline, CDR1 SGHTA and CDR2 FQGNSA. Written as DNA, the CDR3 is TGTGCCAGCAGCCCGGACAGGGGCGCATTACGCGAAAAACTGTTTTTT. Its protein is CASSPDRGALREKLFF.

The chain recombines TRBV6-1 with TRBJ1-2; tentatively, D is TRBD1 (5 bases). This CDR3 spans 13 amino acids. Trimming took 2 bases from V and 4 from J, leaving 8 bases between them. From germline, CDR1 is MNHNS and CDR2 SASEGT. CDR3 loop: CASSELQGYGYTF. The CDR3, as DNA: TGTGCCAGCAGTGAACTGCAGGGCTATGGCTACACCTTC.

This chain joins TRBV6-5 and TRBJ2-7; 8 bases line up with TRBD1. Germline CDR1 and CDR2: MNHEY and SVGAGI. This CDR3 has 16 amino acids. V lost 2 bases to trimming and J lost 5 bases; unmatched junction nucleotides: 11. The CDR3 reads CASSYQQGVQGNEQYF. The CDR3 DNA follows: TGTGCCAGCAGTTACCAACAGGGGGTGCAAGGAAACGAGCAGTACTTC.

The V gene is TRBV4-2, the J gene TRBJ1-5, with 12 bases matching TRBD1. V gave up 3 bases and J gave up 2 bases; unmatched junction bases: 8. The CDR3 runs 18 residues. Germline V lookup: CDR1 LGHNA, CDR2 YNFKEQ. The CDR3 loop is CASSQSGTGGLGNQPQHF. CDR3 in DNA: TGTGCCAGCAGCCAGTCCGGGACAGGGGGCCTCGGCAATCAGCCCCAGCATTTT.

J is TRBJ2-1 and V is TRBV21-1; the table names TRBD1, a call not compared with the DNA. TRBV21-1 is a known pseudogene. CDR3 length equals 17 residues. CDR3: CASSKDPQGFGYNEQFF. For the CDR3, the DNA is TGTGCCAGCAGCAAAGATCCCCAGGGGTTTGGATACAATGAGCAGTTCTTC.

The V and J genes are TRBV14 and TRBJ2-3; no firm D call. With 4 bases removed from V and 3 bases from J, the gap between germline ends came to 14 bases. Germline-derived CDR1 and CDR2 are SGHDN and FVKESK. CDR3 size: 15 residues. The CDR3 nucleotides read TGTGCCAGCAGCCCCCTCGCTGCCTATACAGATACGCAGTATTTT. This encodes CASSPLAAYTDTQYF.

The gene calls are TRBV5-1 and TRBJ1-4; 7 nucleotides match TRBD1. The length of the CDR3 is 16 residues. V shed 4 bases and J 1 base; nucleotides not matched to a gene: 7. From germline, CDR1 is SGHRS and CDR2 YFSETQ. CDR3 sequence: CASSLEQGGTNEKLFF. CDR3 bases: TGCGCCAGCAGCCTAGAGCAGGGGGGAACTAATGAAAAACTGTTTTTT.

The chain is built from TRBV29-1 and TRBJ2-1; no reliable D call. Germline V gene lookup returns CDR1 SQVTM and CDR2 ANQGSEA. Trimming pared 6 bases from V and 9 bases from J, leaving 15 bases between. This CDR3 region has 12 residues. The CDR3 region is CSVRLALGEQFF. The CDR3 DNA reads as TGCAGCGTCCGCCTTGCCCTCGGTGAGCAGTTCTTC.